A single sample is the source of the 12 T cell receptor beta chains below, sequenced in a study of OX40 agonist ivuxolimab in advanced cancers. This table comes from immunoSEQ multiplex PCR, and its TCRdb copy is limited to in-frame clones, with some not included. The sample shows tens of thousands of clones, roughly 85% of them seen only once. Sequenced here: CD4+ or CD8+ T cells sorted from blood, sampled in a trial of the OX40 agonist ivuxolimab. These receptors all stem from an adult with an advanced solid tumor such as melanoma, head and neck, liver or kidney cancer.

The V call is TRBV9, the J call TRBJ2-7, with D possibly matching TRBD2 (6 bases). Trimming removed 1 base at V and 4 bases at J, with 15 bases between. The CDR3 totals 15 residues. Germline assignment: CDR1 SGDLS and CDR2 YYNGEE. The CDR3 spells CASSVLYGSGYEQYF. CDR3 coding DNA: TGTGCCAGCAGCGTACTCTACGGGAGCGGGTACGAGCAGTACTTC.

The chain has TRBV5-6 and TRBJ2-1; 11 nucleotides align to TRBD2. CDR1 and CDR2 (germline): SGHDT, YYEEEE. This CDR3 has 18 amino acids. V shed 4 bases and J 6 bases; nucleotides not matched to a gene: 15. DNA of the CDR3: TGTGCCAGCAGCCCGGATTGGGCTAGCGGGAGGTCATCCAATGAGCAGTTCTTC. Translation gives CASSPDWASGRSSNEQFF.

In this sample, this clone turned up a few times. The J gene is TRBJ2-2, the V gene TRBV4-1; 7 positions agree with TRBD2. The CDR3 sequence is 17 residues long. V lost 1 base, J lost 0 bases, and 5 bases stayed unmatched. In germline, CDR1 is MGHRA, CDR2 YSYEKL. As DNA, the CDR3 is TGCGCCAGCAGCCAAGTAGGTCTAGCGGCGAACACCGGGGAGCTGTTTTTT. Its translation: CASSQVGLAANTGELFF.

This rearrangement joins TRBV28 to TRBJ2-5; TRBD2 aligns across 12 bases. Germline CDR1 and CDR2: MDHEN and SYDVKM. This CDR3 region has 15 residues. The trim removed 10 bases at V and 13 bases at J, leaving 19 bases unmatched. CDR3 loop: CATETPSGRVGARYF. The CDR3 bases are TGTGCCACCGAGACACCTAGCGGGAGGGTGGGGGCTAGGTACTTC.

The J gene is TRBJ1-4, the V gene TRBV6-5; D gene ambiguous. The ends were cut back, 2 bases at V and 0 bases at J, with 4 bases in the middle. This CDR3 contains 14 residues. Germline CDR1 reads MNHEY; CDR2 reads SVGAGI. In DNA, the CDR3 is TGTGCCAGCAGTTACACAGCAACTAATGAAAAACTGTTTTTT. This sequence encodes CASSYTATNEKLFF.

This chain uses TRBV5-6 with TRBJ1-1; weak D call: TRBD1 (6 bases). The CDR3 has 18 amino acids. The ends were cut back, 0 bases at V and 5 bases at J, with 23 bases in the middle. Germline V gene data show CDR1 as SGHDT and CDR2 as YYEEEE. The CDR3 loop is CASSLVGAQVAGGTEAFF. The CDR3 DNA follows: TGTGCCAGCAGCTTGGTGGGGGCGCAGGTTGCTGGGGGGACTGAAGCTTTCTTT. The whole variable domain, filled in from reference TRBV5-6 and TRBJ1-1, reads DAGVTQSPTHLIKTRGQQVTLRCSPKSGHDTVSWYQQALGQGPQFIFQYYEEEERQRGNFPDRFSGHQFPNYSSELNVNALLLGDSALYLCASSLVGAQVAGGTEAFFGQGTRLTVV.

The chain carries TRBV27 and TRBJ2-1; TRBD2 aligns across 7 bases. Germline CDR1 reads MNHEY; CDR2 reads SMNVEV (reference sequence). V shed 7 bases, J shed 3 bases, and the junction held 3 bases outside the gene matches. CDR3 length equals 13 residues. The CDR3 DNA sequence: TGTGCCAGCATGAGGGACTACTACAATGAGCAGTTCTTC. It is translated as CASMRDYYNEQFF.

This chain joins TRBV7-8 and TRBJ2-7; TRBD2 agrees at 8 bases. With V trimmed by 4 bases and J by 8 bases, 7 bases remained unmatched. Germline V gives CDR1 SGHVS, CDR2 FQNEAQ. This CDR3 is 13 amino acids long. This CDR3 is CASSSRGGRKQYF. The CDR3 bases are TGTGCCAGCAGCTCCCGGGGGGGTCGAAAGCAGTACTTC.

J is TRBJ2-3 and V is TRBV5-4, with 13 bases that match TRBD2. J gave up 4 bases and V 4 bases, and 6 bases lay outside the gene matches. The CDR3 has 16 residues. Germline-derived CDR1 and CDR2 are SGHNT and YYREEE (reference sequence). DNA for the CDR3: TGTGCCAGCAGCCTGACTAGCGGGGGGTGGGCAGATACGCAGTATTTT. It translates to CASSLTSGGWADTQYF.

This chain connects TRBV7-2 to TRBJ2-1, with D perhaps TRBD1 or TRBD2 (5 bases each). The germline V and J ends were trimmed by 5 bases and 8 bases, with 13 bases remaining between them. The CDR3 runs 13 residues. Germline assignment: CDR1 SGHTA and CDR2 FQGNSA. The CDR3 region is CASSQGRGDEQFF. The CDR3 region has the DNA TGTGCCAGCAGCCAGGGACGAGGCGATGAGCAGTTCTTC.

The genes are TRBV4-3 and TRBJ1-4; 9 bases line up with TRBD1. Germline-derived CDR1 and CDR2 are LGHNA and YSLEER. Trimming cost V 0 bases and J 8 bases; bases outside gene matches: 4. This CDR3 is 15 amino acids long. The CDR3 region has the DNA TGCGCCAGCAGCCAAGACGGGACAGGGCCAGAAAAACTGTTTTTT. Translating gives CASSQDGTGPEKLFF.

CDR3 loop: CASSLRDSQTVYEQYF. The CDR3 region has the DNA TGCGCCAGCAGCTTGAGGGACTCCCAAACAGTTTACGAGCAGTACTTC. The rearrangement uses TRBV5-1 and TRBJ2-7, with TRBD2 as a possible D gene (6 bases). The CDR3 covers 16 residues. Per germline, CDR1 SGHRS and CDR2 YFSETQ. Trimming cost V 1 base and J 4 bases, with 18 bases left between them.